In its sample, the clone carrying this T cell receptor (beta chain) was seen many times. The record originates from a study of T cells in Graves' hyperthyroidism and ophthalmopathy. For the study at large: At the time of initial diagnosis and before any treatment, peripheral blood was collected.

Researchers amplified the TCR beta CDR3 regions from RNA transcripts. A first-round RT-PCR of the TCR CDR3 used the HTBI primer set. TCRdb re-analysed the multiplex PCR reads in MiXCR, keeping a single row per CDR3 protein. The sample includes about 410,000 distinct CDR3 sequences, around 15% of them seen just once. The CDR3 extends over 13 amino acids. The germline CDR1 and CDR2 sequences are MNHNS and SASEGT. The V and J ends lost 6 bases and 3 bases, in that order; junction bases with no gene match: 3. Ophthalmopathy patients had moderate-to-severe active disease, CAS ≥3, NOSPECS ≥4, and disease duration under 3 months. Uncontrolled infections, other autoimmune diseases, pregnancy or lactation led to exclusion of patients. In making diagnoses, clinical symptoms, serum thyroxine and TRAb, thyroid ultrasound and orbital computed tomography were all used.

Sequenced sample: blood. The origin of this receptor is a woman aged 25 to 39 with Graves' ophthalmopathy. The chain combines TRBV6-1 with TRBJ1-1; 8 nucleotides match TRBD1. This CDR3 is CASRNRGYTEAFF. The CDR3 DNA reads as TGTGCCAGCAGAAACAGGGGGTACACTGAAGCTTTCTTT.